This T cell receptor (beta chain) emerged from a study of T-cell memory formation after mild COVID-19. Findings and caveats of the study: Pre-infection memory harbored some responding clones, suggesting cross-reactive memory joined. In second-wave clones peaking day 37, SARS-CoV-2 specificity remained unconfirmed.

Employing constant-segment primers, 5'RACE generated TCR alpha and TCR beta cDNA libraries bearing sample barcodes and UMIs. Each CDR3 protein is one row after TCRdb ran MiXCR on the 5' RACE reads. The table has more than 300,000 distinct CDR3 sequences, approximately 15% seen once. This clonotype was seen once. Its target is unknown. The sequence was obtained from a man between 18 and 29 years old who had mild COVID-19 (a few samples of this study predate the infection). Cell type and time point are not known. Sequences were obtained from PBMCs or a T cell subset sorted from them (not recorded which).

DNA of the CDR3: TGTGCCAGCAGGCAGACAGGGGGTTCTGAAAAACTGTTTTTT. Translating gives CASRQTGGSEKLFF. The chain combines TRBV2 with TRBJ1-4; 9 bases line up with TRBD1. The CDR3 length is 14 residues. Germline values: CDR1 SNHLY, CDR2 FYNNEI. The V and J ends lost 6 bases and 7 bases, in that order; junction bases with no gene match: 6.